These 11 T cell receptor beta chains were sequenced from one sample in a study of cytomegalovirus exposure and HLA in healthy donors. A multiplex PCR was run with 60 Vbeta primers and 13 Jbeta primers. The repertoire was sequenced with immunoSEQ multiplex PCR; TCRdb's copy has only in-frame clones and lacks some. The sample has around 150,000 clones, around 80% seen once. Sequenced sample: PBMCs. The receptors shown here come from a man aged 25-45 years in good health and CMV-seropositive.

The V gene is TRBV2, the J gene TRBJ2-1, with 8 bases lining up with TRBD2. The V and J ends lost 2 bases and 7 bases, in that order; junction bases with no gene match: 7. The CDR3 consists of 15 residues. The V gene's germline CDR1 is SNHLY and CDR2 FYNNEI. The CDR3 region is CASSESGGRVNEQFF. CDR3 bases: TGTGCCAGCAGTGAATCGGGGGGGCGCGTAAATGAGCAGTTCTTC.

The chain couples TRBV4-2 to TRBJ1-1, with TRBD1 as a possible D gene (5 bases). The length of the CDR3 is 15 residues. V lost 5 bases and J 4 bases, leaving 17 bases between the germline ends. In germline, CDR1 is LGHNA, CDR2 YNFKEQ. The CDR3 DNA reads TGTGCCAGCAGCTTGGACCCAGGGTTGGGCACTGAAGCTTTCTTT. This encodes CASSLDPGLGTEAFF.

CDR3 sequence reads: CASVLSGSPDTQYF. The CDR3 DNA is TGTGCCAGCGTATTAAGCGGGAGCCCAGATACGCAGTATTTT. J is TRBJ2-3 and V is TRBV28; TRBD2 agrees at 8 bases. The germline CDR1 and CDR2 sequences are MDHEN and SYDVKM. This CDR3 contains 14 residues. V shed 8 bases and J 4 bases; nucleotides not matched to a gene: 8.

This chain links TRBV5-1 with TRBJ1-2, with a tentative D call TRBD1 (6 bases). The CDR3 is made up of 15 amino acids. CDR1 is SGHRS, CDR2 YFSETQ, per germline. The V end was cut by 4 bases, the J end by 0 bases, with 13 bases between. The CDR3 bases are TGCGCCAGCAGCATAGGACAGACCGCTAACTATGGCTACACCTTC. It is translated as CASSIGQTANYGYTF.

V is TRBV28 and J is TRBJ1-5, with 7 nucleotides matching TRBD1. V dropped 3 bases and J dropped 4; count of bases not matched to a gene: 6. This CDR3 has 15 amino acids. From germline, CDR1 is MDHEN and CDR2 SYDVKM. The CDR3 DNA reads as TGTGCCAGCAGTTTGAGGGGGCAGGGGAATCAGCCCCAGCATTTT. The encoded protein is CASSLRGQGNQPQHF.

The V gene is TRBV2, the J gene TRBJ1-1; perhaps TRBD1 as D (6 bases). The CDR3 covers 16 residues. Germline V gene lookup returns CDR1 SNHLY and CDR2 FYNNEI. V shed 4 bases and J shed 0 bases, with 15 bases lying between them. The DNA for the CDR3 is TGTGCCAGCAGTGGGGCAGGGGCCCGTTTGAACACTGAAGCTTTCTTT. It specifies CASSGAGARLNTEAFF.

This chain links TRBV7-6 with TRBJ2-1; 10 positions agree with TRBD1. Germline loops: CDR1 SGHVS, CDR2 FNYEAQ. The CDR3 length is 14 residues. Losses at the gene ends were 4 bases for V and 9 bases for J; bases not matched to a gene: 6. The CDR3 coding sequence is TGTGCCAGCAGCTCTAGGGGACAGGGGAGTGAGCAGTTCTTC. As protein: CASSSRGQGSEQFF.

As regards this clone: The junction shows a germline mismatch at one end, possibly a read error. This sample includes further DNA sequences coding for the same CDR3. V gene TRBV6-1 combines with J gene TRBJ1-6, with a possible D match to TRBD1 (5 bases). Germline lookup yields CDR1 MNHNS and CDR2 SASEGT. This CDR3 has 12 amino acids. CDR3 protein: CASRPGNSPLHF. CDR3 sequence (DNA): TGTGCCAGCAGACCAGGGAATTCCCCCCTCCACTTT.

The V call is TRBV28, the J call TRBJ2-5; TRBD1 matches at 8 bases. Germline trimming cut 2 bases from V and 5 bases from J; bases unmatched to any gene: 7. Per germline, CDR1 MDHEN and CDR2 SYDVKM. CDR3 length: 15 amino acids. CDR3 DNA sequence: TGTGCCAGCAGTTTAGGGGACAGGCTGCGGGAGACCCAGTACTTC. It yields the protein CASSLGDRLRETQYF.

The genes are TRBV12-5 and TRBJ1-1, with 12 nucleotides matching TRBD1. CDR3 length: 18 residues. The J segment lost 6 bases and the V segment lost 6 bases, leaving 17 bases of the junction unmatched. CDR1 and CDR2 (germline): LGHNT, FRNRAP. CDR3 bases: TGTGCTAGTGGCCCCTTTACCGGGACAGGGGGCGCGTATTCTGAAGCTTTCTTT. Its protein is CASGPFTGTGGAYSEAFF.

V is TRBV28 and J is TRBJ2-7, with D maybe TRBD2 (6 bases). The CDR3 is 14 residues long. The V end was cut by 2 bases, the J end by 4 bases, with 12 bases between. Germline CDR1 MDHEN, CDR2 SYDVKM. CDR3 sequence: CASSLGFGGYEQYF. The CDR3 DNA reads as TGTGCCAGCAGTTTAGGCTTCGGGGGATACGAGCAGTACTTC.